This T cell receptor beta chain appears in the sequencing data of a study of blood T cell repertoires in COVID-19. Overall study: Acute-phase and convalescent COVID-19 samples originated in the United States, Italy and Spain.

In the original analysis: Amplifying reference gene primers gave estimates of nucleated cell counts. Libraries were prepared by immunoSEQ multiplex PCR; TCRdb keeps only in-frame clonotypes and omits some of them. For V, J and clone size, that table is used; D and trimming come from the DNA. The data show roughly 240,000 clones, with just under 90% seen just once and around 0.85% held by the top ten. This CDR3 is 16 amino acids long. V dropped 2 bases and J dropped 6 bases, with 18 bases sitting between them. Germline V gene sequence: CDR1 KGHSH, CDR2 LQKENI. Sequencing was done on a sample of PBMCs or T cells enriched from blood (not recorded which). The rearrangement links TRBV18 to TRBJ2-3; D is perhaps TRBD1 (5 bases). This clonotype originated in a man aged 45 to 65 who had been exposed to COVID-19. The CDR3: CASSPGLPGMGDTQYF. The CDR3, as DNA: TGTGCCAGCTCACCAGGGTTACCAGGGATGGGCGATACGCAGTATTTT. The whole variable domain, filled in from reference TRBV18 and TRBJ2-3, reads NAGVMQNPRHLVRRRGQEARLRCSPMKGHSHVYWYRQLPEEGLKFMVYLQKENIIDESGMPKERFSAEFPKEGPSILRIQQVVRGDSAAYFCASSPGLPGMGDTQYFGPGTRLTVL.